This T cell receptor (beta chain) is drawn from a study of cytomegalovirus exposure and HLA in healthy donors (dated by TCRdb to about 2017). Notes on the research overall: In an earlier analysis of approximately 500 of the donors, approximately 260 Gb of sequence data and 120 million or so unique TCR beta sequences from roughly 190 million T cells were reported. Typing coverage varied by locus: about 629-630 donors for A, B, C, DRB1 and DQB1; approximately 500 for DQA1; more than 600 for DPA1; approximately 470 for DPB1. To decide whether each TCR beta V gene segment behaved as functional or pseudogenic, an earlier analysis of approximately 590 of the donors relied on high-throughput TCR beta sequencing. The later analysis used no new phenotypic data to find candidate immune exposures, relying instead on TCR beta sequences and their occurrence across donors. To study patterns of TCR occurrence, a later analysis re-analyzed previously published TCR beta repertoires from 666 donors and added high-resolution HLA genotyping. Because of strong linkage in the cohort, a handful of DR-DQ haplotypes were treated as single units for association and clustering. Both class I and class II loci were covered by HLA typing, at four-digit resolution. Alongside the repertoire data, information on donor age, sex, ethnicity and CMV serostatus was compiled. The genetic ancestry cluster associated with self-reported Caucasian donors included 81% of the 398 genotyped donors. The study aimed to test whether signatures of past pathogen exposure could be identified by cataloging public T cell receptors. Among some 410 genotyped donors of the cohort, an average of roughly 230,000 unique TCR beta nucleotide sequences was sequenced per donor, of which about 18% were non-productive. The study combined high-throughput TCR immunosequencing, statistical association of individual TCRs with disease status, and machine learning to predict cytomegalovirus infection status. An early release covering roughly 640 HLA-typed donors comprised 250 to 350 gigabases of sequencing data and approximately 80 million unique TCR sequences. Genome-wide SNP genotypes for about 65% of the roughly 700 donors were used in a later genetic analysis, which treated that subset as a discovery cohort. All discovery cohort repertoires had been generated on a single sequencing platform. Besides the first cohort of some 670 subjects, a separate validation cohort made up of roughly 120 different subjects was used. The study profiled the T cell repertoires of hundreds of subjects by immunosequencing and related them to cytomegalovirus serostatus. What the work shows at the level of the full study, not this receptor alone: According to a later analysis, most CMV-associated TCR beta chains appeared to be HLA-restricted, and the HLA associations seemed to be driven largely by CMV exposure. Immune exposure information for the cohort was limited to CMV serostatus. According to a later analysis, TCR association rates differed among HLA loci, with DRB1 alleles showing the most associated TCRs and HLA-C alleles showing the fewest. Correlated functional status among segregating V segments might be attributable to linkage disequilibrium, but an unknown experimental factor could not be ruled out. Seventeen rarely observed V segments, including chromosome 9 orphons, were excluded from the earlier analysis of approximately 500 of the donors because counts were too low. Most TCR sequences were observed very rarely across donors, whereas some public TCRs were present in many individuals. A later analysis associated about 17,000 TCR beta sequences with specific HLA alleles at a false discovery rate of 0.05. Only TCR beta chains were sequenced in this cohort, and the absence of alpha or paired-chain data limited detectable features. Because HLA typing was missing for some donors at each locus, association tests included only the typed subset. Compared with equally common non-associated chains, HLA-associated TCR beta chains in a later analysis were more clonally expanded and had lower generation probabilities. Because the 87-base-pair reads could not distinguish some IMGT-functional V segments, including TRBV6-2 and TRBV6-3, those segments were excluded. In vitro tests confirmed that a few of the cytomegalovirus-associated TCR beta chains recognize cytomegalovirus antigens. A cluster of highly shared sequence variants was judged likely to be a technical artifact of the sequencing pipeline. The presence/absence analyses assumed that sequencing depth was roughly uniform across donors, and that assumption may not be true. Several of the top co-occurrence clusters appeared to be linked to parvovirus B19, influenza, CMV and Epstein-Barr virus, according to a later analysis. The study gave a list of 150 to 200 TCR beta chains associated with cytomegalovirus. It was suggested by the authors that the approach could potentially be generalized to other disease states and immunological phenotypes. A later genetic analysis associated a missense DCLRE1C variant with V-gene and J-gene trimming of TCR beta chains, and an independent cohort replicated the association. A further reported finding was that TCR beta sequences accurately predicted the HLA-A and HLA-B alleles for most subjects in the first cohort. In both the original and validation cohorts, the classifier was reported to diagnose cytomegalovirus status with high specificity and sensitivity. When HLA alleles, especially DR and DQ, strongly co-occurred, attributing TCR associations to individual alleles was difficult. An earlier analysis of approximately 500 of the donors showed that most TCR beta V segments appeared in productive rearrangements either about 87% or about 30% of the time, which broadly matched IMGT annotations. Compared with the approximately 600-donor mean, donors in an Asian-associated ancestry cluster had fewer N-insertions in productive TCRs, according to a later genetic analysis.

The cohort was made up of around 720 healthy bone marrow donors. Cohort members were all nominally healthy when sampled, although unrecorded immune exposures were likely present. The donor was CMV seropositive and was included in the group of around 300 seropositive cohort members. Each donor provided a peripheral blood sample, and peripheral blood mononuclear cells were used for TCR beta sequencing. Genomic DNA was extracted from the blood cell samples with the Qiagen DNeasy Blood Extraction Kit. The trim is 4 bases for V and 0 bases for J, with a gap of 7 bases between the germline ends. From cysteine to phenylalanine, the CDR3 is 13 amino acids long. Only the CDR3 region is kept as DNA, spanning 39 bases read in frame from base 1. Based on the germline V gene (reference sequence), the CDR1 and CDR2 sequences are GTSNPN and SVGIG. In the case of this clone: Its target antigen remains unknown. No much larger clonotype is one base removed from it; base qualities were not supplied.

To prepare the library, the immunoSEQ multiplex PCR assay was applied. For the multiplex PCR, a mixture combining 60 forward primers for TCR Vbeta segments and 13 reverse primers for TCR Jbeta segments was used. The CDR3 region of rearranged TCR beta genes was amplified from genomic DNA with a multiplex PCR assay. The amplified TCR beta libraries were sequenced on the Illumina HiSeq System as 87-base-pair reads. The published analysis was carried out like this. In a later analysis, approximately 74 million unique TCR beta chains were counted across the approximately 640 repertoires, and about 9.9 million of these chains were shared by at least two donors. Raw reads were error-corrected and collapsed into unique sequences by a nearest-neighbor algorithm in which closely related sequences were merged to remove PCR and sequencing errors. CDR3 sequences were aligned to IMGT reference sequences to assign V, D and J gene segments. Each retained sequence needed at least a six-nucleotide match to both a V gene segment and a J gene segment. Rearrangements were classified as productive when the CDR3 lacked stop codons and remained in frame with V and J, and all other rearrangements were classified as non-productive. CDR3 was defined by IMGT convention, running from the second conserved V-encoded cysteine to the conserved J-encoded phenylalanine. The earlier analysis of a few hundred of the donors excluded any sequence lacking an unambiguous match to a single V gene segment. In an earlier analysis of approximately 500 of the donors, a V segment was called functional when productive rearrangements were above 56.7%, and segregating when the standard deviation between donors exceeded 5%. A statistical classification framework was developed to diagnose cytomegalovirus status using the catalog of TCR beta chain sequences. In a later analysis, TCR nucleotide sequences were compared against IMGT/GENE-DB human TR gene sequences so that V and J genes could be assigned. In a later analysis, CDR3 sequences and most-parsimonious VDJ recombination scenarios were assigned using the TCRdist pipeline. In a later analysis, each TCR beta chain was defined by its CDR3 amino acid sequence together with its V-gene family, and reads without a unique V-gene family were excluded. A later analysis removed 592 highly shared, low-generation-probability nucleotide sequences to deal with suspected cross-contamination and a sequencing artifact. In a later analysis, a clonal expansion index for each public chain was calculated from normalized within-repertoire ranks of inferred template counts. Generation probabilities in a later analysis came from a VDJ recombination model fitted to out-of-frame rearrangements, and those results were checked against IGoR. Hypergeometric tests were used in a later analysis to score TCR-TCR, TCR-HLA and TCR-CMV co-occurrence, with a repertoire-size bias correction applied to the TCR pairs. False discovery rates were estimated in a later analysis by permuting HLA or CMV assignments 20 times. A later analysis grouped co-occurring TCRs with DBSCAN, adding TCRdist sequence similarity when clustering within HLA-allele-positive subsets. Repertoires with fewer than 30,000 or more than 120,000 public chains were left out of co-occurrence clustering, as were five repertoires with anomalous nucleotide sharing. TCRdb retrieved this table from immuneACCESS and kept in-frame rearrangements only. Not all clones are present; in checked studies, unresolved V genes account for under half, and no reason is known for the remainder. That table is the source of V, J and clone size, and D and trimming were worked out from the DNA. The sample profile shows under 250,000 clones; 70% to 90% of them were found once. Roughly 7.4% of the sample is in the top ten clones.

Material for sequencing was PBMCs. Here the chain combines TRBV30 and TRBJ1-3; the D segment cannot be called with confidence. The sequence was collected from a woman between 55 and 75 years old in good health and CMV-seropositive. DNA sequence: TGTGCCTGGATTGTCCACTCTGGAAACACCATATATTTT. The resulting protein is CAWIVHSGNTIYF.